Listed below are T cell receptor beta chains from one sample, sequenced in a study of cytomegalovirus exposure and HLA in healthy donors. The data were produced by immunoSEQ multiplex PCR, yet TCRdb's version contains in-frame clones alone and is incomplete. The profile shows about 190,000 clones, 87% of them singletons. Sequences were obtained from PBMCs. The origin of the receptors is a young man in good health and CMV-seronegative. CDR3s leave out the opening cysteine and the closing phenylalanine or tryptophan. A D gene is named only where the DNA matches it firmly.

J gene: TRBJ2-7; D gene: TRBD1; V gene: TRBV27; CDR3 protein: ASSTGTGAYEQY
J gene: TRBJ2-4; D gene: TRBD1; V gene: TRBV5-1; CDR3 protein: ASSLGDRGLNIQY
J gene: TRBJ1-1; D gene: .; V gene: TRBV27; CDR3 protein: ASSGFGTRPLNTEAF
J gene: TRBJ2-2; D gene: TRBD2; V gene: TRBV6-6; CDR3 protein: ASSSGIAGELF
J gene: TRBJ2-1; D gene: TRBD2; V gene: TRBV2; CDR3 protein: ATSGRGNEQF
J gene: TRBJ1-3; D gene: .; V gene: TRBV2; CDR3 protein: ASSAGIGEGNTIY
J gene: TRBJ1-3; D gene: TRBD1; V gene: TRBV6-5; CDR3 protein: ASRRNRGPGNTIY
J gene: TRBJ2-7; D gene: .; V gene: TRBV9; CDR3 protein: ASSVSAGRSDEQY
J gene: TRBJ2-7; D gene: .; V gene: TRBV7-2; CDR3 protein: ASSLGVVVAYEQY
J gene: TRBJ2-3; D gene: .; V gene: TRBV5-4; CDR3 protein: ASSLGADTDTQY
J gene: TRBJ2-2; D gene: TRBD2; V gene: TRBV7-6; CDR3 protein: ASSSGLVIGGELF
J gene: TRBJ2-3; D gene: TRBD2; V gene: TRBV5-1; CDR3 protein: ASSLGTSGDTQY
J gene: TRBJ2-6; D gene: TRBD1; V gene: TRBV6-1; CDR3 protein: ASSGTDRVGANGLT
J gene: TRBJ1-4; D gene: .; V gene: TRBV11-2; CDR3 protein: ASSRGQLNEKLF
J gene: TRBJ1-4; D gene: .; V gene: TRBV9; CDR3 protein: ASSPRPATNEKLF
J gene: .; D gene: .; V gene: TRBV4-2; CDR3 protein: ASSQATSGYEQY
J gene: TRBJ1-3; D gene: .; V gene: TRBV18; CDR3 protein: ASSPGGRSSGNTIY
J gene: TRBJ2-3; D gene: .; V gene: TRBV5-1; CDR3 protein: ASSLGGDTDTQY
J gene: TRBJ2-1; D gene: TRBD2; V gene: TRBV6-1; CDR3 protein: ASSPTSGTYNEQF
J gene: TRBJ2-2; D gene: TRBD1; V gene: TRBV5-1; CDR3 protein: ASSKGTATNTGELF
J gene: TRBJ2-1; D gene: TRBD1; V gene: TRBV19; CDR3 protein: ASSRDLTGVEQF
J gene: TRBJ2-7; D gene: TRBD1; V gene: TRBV18; CDR3 protein: ASSLAGGYEQY
J gene: TRBJ2-7; D gene: TRBD1; V gene: TRBV6-1; CDR3 protein: ASSEASTGSYEQY
J gene: TRBJ1-1; D gene: TRBD1; V gene: TRBV4-3; CDR3 protein: ASSAGQDTEAF
J gene: TRBJ1-2; D gene: TRBD1; V gene: TRBV6-5; CDR3 protein: ASRGTANYGYT
J gene: TRBJ2-1; D gene: .; V gene: TRBV6-5; CDR3 protein: ASSYSMPTEQF
J gene: TRBJ2-2; D gene: TRBD2; V gene: TRBV7-2; CDR3 protein: ASSLGVAGIYTGELF
J gene: TRBJ2-7; D gene: .; V gene: TRBV9; CDR3 protein: ASSATGTTGYEQY
J gene: TRBJ1-4; D gene: TRBD1; V gene: TRBV7-9; CDR3 protein: ASSTQDRGDEKLF
J gene: TRBJ1-2; D gene: .; V gene: TRBV4-1; CDR3 protein: ASSQDLGGSNYGYT
J gene: TRBJ1-5; D gene: .; V gene: TRBV6-5; CDR3 protein: ASSQGDQPQH
J gene: TRBJ2-2; D gene: .; V gene: TRBV6-4; CDR3 protein: ASSGGTGELF
J gene: TRBJ1-1; D gene: .; V gene: TRBV28; CDR3 protein: ASSLSGTGTEAF
J gene: TRBJ1-1; D gene: .; V gene: TRBV6-1; CDR3 protein: ASSEELWGGNTEAF
J gene: TRBJ2-7; D gene: .; V gene: TRBV10-3; CDR3 protein: AISESSSYEQY
J gene: TRBJ1-4; D gene: TRBD1; V gene: TRBV19; CDR3 protein: ASSIDRGSEKLF
J gene: TRBJ1-2; D gene: .; V gene: TRBV6-1; CDR3 protein: ASSETDNYGYT
J gene: TRBJ1-2; D gene: TRBD1; V gene: TRBV4-3; CDR3 protein: ASSQGDSGYT
J gene: TRBJ1-3; D gene: TRBD1; V gene: TRBV5-6; CDR3 protein: ASSPGWTPGTGPGNTIY
J gene: TRBJ2-2; D gene: .; V gene: TRBV25-1; CDR3 protein: ASIATPGSGELF
J gene: TRBJ2-7; D gene: TRBD1; V gene: TRBV4-1; CDR3 protein: ASSQLGQGSEQY
J gene: TRBJ2-5; D gene: .; V gene: TRBV27; CDR3 protein: ASISLRGPGETQY
J gene: TRBJ2-3; D gene: .; V gene: TRBV28; CDR3 protein: ASSLGQLGTDTQY
J gene: TRBJ2-3; D gene: .; V gene: TRBV4-1; CDR3 protein: ASSQTARGPIDTQY